The T cell receptor (beta chain) described here comes from a study of shared clonotypes between healthy human individuals. Germline lookup yields CDR1 LGHNT and CDR2 FRNRAP. This CDR3 comprises 16 residues. V was pared by 1 base and J by 6 bases, with 16 bases between. TCRdb keeps only in-frame clones here, not all; method: immunoSEQ multiplex PCR. The sample records more than 2 million clones, about 94% being singletons. Naive CD8 populations comprised CD45RO-negative cells positively selected for CCR7, excluding terminally differentiated effector memory CD45RA+ cells. The TCR was taken from a man younger than 35 in good health. This chain joins TRBV12-5 and TRBJ2-1; D perhaps matches TRBD2 (5 bases). The source material was naive CD8+ T cells sorted from blood. This chain's CDR3 is CASGLESGGRSNEQFF. The CDR3 DNA reads as TGTGCTAGTGGTTTGGAAAGTGGAGGTAGATCCAATGAGCAGTTCTTC.